One and the same sample provided the 20 T cell receptor beta chains below, sequenced in a study of cytomegalovirus exposure and HLA in healthy donors. The PCR contained 60 Vbeta and 13 Jbeta primers. This table comes from immunoSEQ multiplex PCR, and its TCRdb copy is limited to in-frame clones, with some not included. The sample records 95,000 to 110,000 clones, roughly 72% being singletons. Sequencing was performed on PBMCs. The source of these receptors is a man younger than 40 in good health and CMV-seronegative.

CDR3 nucleotide sequence: TGTGCCAGCAGCAGAGGACAGGGGGCTTTCGATGAGCAGTTCTTC. This sequence encodes CASSRGQGAFDEQFF. The chain joins TRBV5-8 to TRBJ2-1; the match to TRBD1 covers 11 bases. Germline assignment: CDR1 SGHTS and CDR2 YDEGEE. Trimming cost V 4 bases and J 8 bases; bases outside gene matches: 8. The CDR3 totals 15 residues.

The J gene is TRBJ2-5, the V gene TRBV7-8; TRBD2 aligns across 11 bases. The DNA matches TRBJ2-7 better at its end, which makes the J call doubtful. The germline V gene encodes CDR1 SGHVS and CDR2 FQNEAQ. This CDR3 contains 15 residues. DNA for the CDR3: TGTGCCAGCAGCCCTCTCGGACTAGCGGGTTACGAGCAGTACTTC. This translates into CASSPLGLAGYEQYF.

The rearrangement links TRBV6-1 to TRBJ1-5; weak D call: TRBD1 (5 bases). Germline V CDR1 and CDR2: MNHNS, SASEGT. The CDR3 extends over 15 amino acids. V was cut by 6 bases and J by 0 bases, with 12 bases left in between. Here the CDR3 reads CASRPGGYSNQPQHF. The DNA for the CDR3 is TGTGCCAGCAGGCCCGGGGGTTATAGCAATCAGCCCCAGCATTTT.

The CDR3 bases are TGTGCCAGCAGCTGGACAGCTACTAATGAAAAACTGTTTTTT. As protein: CASSWTATNEKLFF. The chain couples TRBV5-6 to TRBJ1-4, with a possible D match to TRBD1 (6 bases). V was clipped by 3 bases and J by 2 bases, with 8 bases between them. This CDR3 has 14 residues. CDR1 SGHDT and CDR2 YYEEEE come from the germline V gene.

This chain links TRBV28 with TRBJ2-7; 8 bases match TRBD1. The CDR3 is made up of 15 amino acids. From germline, CDR1 is MDHEN and CDR2 SYDVKM. V trimming: 5 bases; J trimming: 4 bases; junction bases outside the gene matches: 10. The CDR3 DNA follows: TGTGCCAGCAGTAAGGACAGGGCAACGGGTTACGAGCAGTACTTC. Amino acid sequence: CASSKDRATGYEQYF.

The chain uses TRBV19 and TRBJ2-5; TRBD1 aligns across 9 bases. The V gene's germline CDR1 is LNHDA and CDR2 SQIVND (reference sequence). The V gene end was trimmed by 5 bases and the J gene end by 4 bases; junction bases not matched to a gene: 2. CDR3 length equals 13 residues. In DNA form, the CDR3 reads TGTGCCAGTAGTCCGGACAGGGGAGAGACCCAGTACTTC. It yields the protein CASSPDRGETQYF. Variable domain in full (rest from reference TRBV19 and TRBJ2-5): DGGITQSPKYLFRKEGQNVTLSCEQNLNHDAMYWYRQDPGQGLRLIYYSQIVNDFQKGDIAEGYSVSREKKESFPLTVTSAQKNPTAFYLCASSPDRGETQYFGPGTRLLVL.

This chain links TRBV6-5 with TRBJ2-7; weak D call: TRBD2 (5 bases). Germline values: CDR1 MNHEY, CDR2 SVGAGI. The V and J ends lost 5 bases and 6 bases respectively, with 17 bases between them. The CDR3 totals 14 residues. This chain's CDR3 is CASSPPRGFGEQYF. The CDR3 DNA sequence: TGTGCCAGCAGTCCTCCCCGCGGGTTCGGCGAGCAGTACTTC.

The chain combines TRBV2 with TRBJ2-5; a weak D match, TRBD1 (6 bases). Germline V gives CDR1 SNHLY, CDR2 FYNNEI. The CDR3 has 15 amino acids. V was clipped by 6 bases and J by 6 bases, with 20 bases between them. The CDR3 DNA sequence: TGTGCCAGCAGCCGGGGCCTACAGGGAGAGAAGACCCAGTACTTC. Translation gives CASSRGLQGEKTQYF.

V and J are TRBV7-6 and TRBJ2-5, with D maybe TRBD1 (6 bases). The ends were cut back, 5 bases at V and 2 bases at J, with 12 bases in the middle. The germline V gene encodes CDR1 SGHVS and CDR2 FNYEAQ. The length of the CDR3 is 14 residues. CDR3 amino acids: CASSLRTAQETQYF. In DNA form, the CDR3 reads TGTGCCAGCAGCCTCAGGACAGCGCAAGAGACCCAGTACTTC.

The gene calls are TRBV6-6 and TRBJ2-5; TRBD1 might be the D (6 bases). V dropped 2 bases and J dropped 4 bases, with 11 bases sitting between them. Germline V lookup: CDR1 MNHNY, CDR2 SVGAGI (reference sequence). The CDR3 extends over 14 amino acids. CDR3 residues: CASSYQGMAETQYF. The CDR3 DNA follows: TGTGCCAGCAGTTACCAGGGGATGGCAGAGACCCAGTACTTC.

The chain uses TRBV30 and TRBJ2-5, with 7 nucleotides matching TRBD1. The CDR3 consists of 14 residues. Losses at the gene ends were 3 bases for V and 2 bases for J; bases not matched to a gene: 6. Germline assignment: CDR1 GTSNPN and CDR2 SVGIG (reference sequence). CDR3 in DNA: TGTGCCTGGAGAGGGGGACAGTCACAAGAGACCCAGTACTTC. Its protein is CAWRGGQSQETQYF.

The chain recombines TRBV2 with TRBJ2-7; the D gene is possibly TRBD1 (6 bases). CDR1 is SNHLY, CDR2 FYNNEI, per germline. The CDR3 is 15 residues long. Trimming stripped 2 bases from V and 2 bases from J, with 13 bases between. The CDR3 DNA follows: TGTGCCAGCAGTGAATCCCAGGGGATTACCTACGAGCAGTACTTC. It yields the protein CASSESQGITYEQYF.

Worth noting for this clone: The junction does not match germline at one end; this may be a read error. The chain has TRBV7-9 and TRBJ1-4, with no clear D. The germline CDR1 and CDR2 sequences are SEHNR and FQNEAQ (reference sequence). CDR3 length equals 12 residues. CDR3 amino acids: CSSSFIGERLFF. The CDR3 bases are TGTTCCAGCAGCTTTATCGGGGAAAGACTGTTTTTT.

Notes on this clone: The same CDR3 arises from other DNA sequences in this sample as well. This chain uses TRBV29-1 with TRBJ2-2; 9 bases agree with TRBD1. Trimming at V came to 5 bases and at J to 9 bases, leaving 7 bases not matched to a gene. In germline, CDR1 is SQVTM, CDR2 ANQGSEA. CDR3 length equals 13 residues. This CDR3 is CSVLQGQGWELFF. Written as DNA, the CDR3 is TGCAGCGTTCTCCAGGGACAGGGTTGGGAGCTGTTTTTT.

This clone has more than one count but fewer than ten. V is TRBV6-1 and J is TRBJ2-1; tentative D call: TRBD1 (6 bases). CDR1 is MNHNS, CDR2 SASEGT, per germline. The CDR3 consists of 18 residues. V lost 4 bases to trimming and J lost 7 bases, with 26 bases between them. This CDR3 reads CASSGTERIYLLGNEQFF. The CDR3, as DNA: TGTGCCAGCAGTGGGACAGAAAGGATTTATTTATTAGGAAATGAGCAGTTCTTC.

The V and J genes are TRBV9 and TRBJ2-1, with TRBD2 matching over 11 bases. V trimming: 0 bases; J trimming: 8 bases; junction bases outside the gene matches: 4. Germline V gene sequence: CDR1 SGDLS, CDR2 YYNGEE. The CDR3 has 15 amino acids. CDR3 sequence: CASSVALAGGYEQFF. CDR3 DNA: TGTGCCAGCAGCGTAGCTCTAGCGGGAGGTTATGAGCAGTTCTTC.

This chain connects TRBV7-3 to TRBJ2-7; TRBD1 matches at 7 bases. The V and J ends lost 7 bases and 3 bases, in that order; junction bases with no gene match: 9. The germline V gene encodes CDR1 SGHTA and CDR2 FQGTGA. The CDR3 has 14 residues. The CDR3 loop is CASNIGQDSYEQYF. CDR3 bases: TGTGCCAGCAACATAGGACAGGATAGCTACGAGCAGTACTTC. Looking up the rest from reference TRBV7-3 and TRBJ2-7 gives the full variable domain: GAGVSQTPSNKVTEKGKYVELRCDPISGHTALYWYRQSLGQGPEFLIYFQGTGAADDSGLPNDRFFAVRPEGSVSTLKIQRTERGDSAVYLCASNIGQDSYEQYFGPGTRLTVT.

The chain has TRBV19 and TRBJ2-3, with TRBD2 identical over 11 bases. Germline values: CDR1 LNHDA, CDR2 SQIVND (reference sequence). This CDR3 is 17 amino acids long. With V trimmed by 3 bases and J by 1 base, 6 bases remained unmatched. CDR3 nucleotides: TGTGCCAGTAGTATCTGGTCGGGACTAGCGGGCACAGATACGCAGTATTTT. It specifies CASSIWSGLAGTDTQYF.

The chain carries TRBV9 and TRBJ2-6; possibly TRBD2 for D (5 bases). Per the germline V gene, CDR1 is SGDLS and CDR2 is YYNGEE. The CDR3 is 14 residues long. Trimming took 6 bases from V and 2 from J, leaving 9 bases between them. CDR3 sequence reads: CASTEEAGANVLTF. The CDR3 region has the DNA TGTGCCAGCACGGAGGAGGCTGGGGCCAACGTCCTGACTTTC.

The rearrangement links TRBV5-1 to TRBJ2-7, with 9 positions matching TRBD2. Germline lookup yields CDR1 SGHRS and CDR2 YFSETQ. Germline trimming cut 1 base from V and 0 bases from J; bases unmatched to any gene: 8. The length of the CDR3 is 17 residues. The CDR3 loop is CASSLTPSGVSSYEQYF. In DNA form, the CDR3 reads TGCGCCAGCAGCTTGACCCCTAGCGGGGTTAGCTCCTACGAGCAGTACTTC.